This T cell receptor beta chain was identified in a study of cytomegalovirus exposure and HLA in healthy donors. Remarks on this clone: What it recognizes is unknown.

The CDR3 has 16 residues. V was shortened by 2 bases and J by 5 bases, with 17 bases between the two germline ends. CDR1 is SGHAT and CDR2 is FQNNGV in the germline V gene. General study results and limits: Listed as cytomegalovirus-associated were over 150 TCR beta chains.

PCR primers comprised 60 Vbeta and 13 Jbeta primers. The method was immunoSEQ multiplex PCR; TCRdb's version includes in-frame clones alone and lacks a portion of them. The table has some 120,000 clones, 10% seen once. This TCR was sampled from a young woman in good health and CMV-seropositive. The sequencing sample was made of PBMCs. The V call is TRBV11-2, the J call TRBJ2-3; D not certain. CDR3 DNA sequence: TGTGCCAGCAGCTTATACGTCGGAGAAGCAGTAGATACGCAGTATTTT. Residues: CASSLYVGEAVDTQYF.